This record looks at one T cell receptor (beta chain) sequence and its context. Antigen specificity is unknown. The data belong to a study of OX40 agonist ivuxolimab in advanced cancers. Whole-study context: Two cutaneous melanoma patients and one hepatocellular carcinoma patient, three in all, had partial responses.

Points from the study as a whole: At 0.1 to 3.0 mg/kg, CD4+ and CD8+ blood T cells expanded clonally by week 6.

Here immunoSEQ multiplex PCR was the method, and the copy in TCRdb shows in-frame clones only, minus some. This sample yields some 11,000 clones, of which just under 80% are seen a single time; approximately 15% belongs to the top ten. Germline lookup yields CDR1 ENHRY and CDR2 SYGVKD. The CDR3 is made up of 17 amino acids. Trimming cost V 0 bases and J 0 bases, with 12 bases left between them. Samples of blood were obtained at baseline, on cycle 4 day 1, and on cycle 7 day 1. The input for sequencing was CD4+ or CD8+ T cells sorted from blood, taken in a trial of the OX40 agonist ivuxolimab. V gene TRBV10-3 combines with J gene TRBJ1-5; perhaps TRBD1 as D (5 bases). This TCR came from an adult with an advanced solid tumor such as melanoma, head and neck, liver or kidney cancer. Written as DNA, the CDR3 is TGTGCCATCAGTGAGTCTCAGGACAAATATAGCAATCAGCCCCAGCATTTT. Encoded protein: CAISESQDKYSNQPQHF.